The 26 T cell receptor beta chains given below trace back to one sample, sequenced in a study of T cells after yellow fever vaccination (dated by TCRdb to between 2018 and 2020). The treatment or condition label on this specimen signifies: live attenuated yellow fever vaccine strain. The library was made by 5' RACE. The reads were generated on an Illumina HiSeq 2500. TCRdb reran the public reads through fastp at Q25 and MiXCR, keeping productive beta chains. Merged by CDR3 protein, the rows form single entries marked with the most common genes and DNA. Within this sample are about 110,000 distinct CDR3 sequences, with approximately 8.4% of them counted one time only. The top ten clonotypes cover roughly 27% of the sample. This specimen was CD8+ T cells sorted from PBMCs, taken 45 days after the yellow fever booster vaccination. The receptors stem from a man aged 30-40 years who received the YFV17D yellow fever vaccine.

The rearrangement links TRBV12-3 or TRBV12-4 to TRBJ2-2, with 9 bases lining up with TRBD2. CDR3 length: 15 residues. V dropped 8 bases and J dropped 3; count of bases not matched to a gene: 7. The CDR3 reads CASLGAGGYTGELFF. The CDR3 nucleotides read TGTGCCAGCCTAGGGGCGGGAGGGTACACCGGGGAGCTGTTTTTT.

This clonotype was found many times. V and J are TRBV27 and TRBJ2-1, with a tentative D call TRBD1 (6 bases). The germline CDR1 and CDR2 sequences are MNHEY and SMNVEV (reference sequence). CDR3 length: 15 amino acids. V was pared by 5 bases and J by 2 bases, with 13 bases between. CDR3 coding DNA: TGTGCCAGCAGTGCGACGGGACACCCCTACAATGAGCAGTTCTTC. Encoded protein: CASSATGHPYNEQFF.

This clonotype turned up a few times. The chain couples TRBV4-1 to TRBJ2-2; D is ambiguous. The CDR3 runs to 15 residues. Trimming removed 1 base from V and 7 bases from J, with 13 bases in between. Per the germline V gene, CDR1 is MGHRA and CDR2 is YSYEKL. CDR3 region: CASSQVGNENGELFF. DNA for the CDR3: TGCGCCAGCAGCCAAGTGGGCAATGAAAACGGGGAGCTGTTTTTT.

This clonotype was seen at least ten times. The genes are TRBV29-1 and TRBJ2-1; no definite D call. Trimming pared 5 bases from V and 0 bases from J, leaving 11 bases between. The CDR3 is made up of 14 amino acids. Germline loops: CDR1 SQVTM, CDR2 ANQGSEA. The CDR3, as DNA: TGCAGCGTTATCCAAGGAGCCTCCTACAATGAGCAGTTCTTC. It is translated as CSVIQGASYNEQFF.

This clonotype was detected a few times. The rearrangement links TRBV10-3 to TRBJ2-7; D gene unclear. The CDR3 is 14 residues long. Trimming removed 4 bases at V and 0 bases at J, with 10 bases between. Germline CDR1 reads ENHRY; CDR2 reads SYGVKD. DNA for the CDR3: TGTGCCATCAGTGGTGCGGAGTCCTCCTACGAGCAGTACTTC. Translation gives CAISGAESSYEQYF.

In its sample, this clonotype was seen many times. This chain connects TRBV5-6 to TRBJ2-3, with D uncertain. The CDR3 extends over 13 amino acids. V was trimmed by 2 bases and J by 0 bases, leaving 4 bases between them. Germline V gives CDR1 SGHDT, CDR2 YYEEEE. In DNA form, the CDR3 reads TGTGCCAGCAGCTTTCAGAGCACAGATACGCAGTATTTT. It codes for CASSFQSTDTQYF. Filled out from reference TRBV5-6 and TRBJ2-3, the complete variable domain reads DAGVTQSPTHLIKTRGQQVTLRCSPKSGHDTVSWYQQALGQGPQFIFQYYEEEERQRGNFPDRFSGHQFPNYSSELNVNALLLGDSALYLCASSFQSTDTQYFGPGTRLTVL.

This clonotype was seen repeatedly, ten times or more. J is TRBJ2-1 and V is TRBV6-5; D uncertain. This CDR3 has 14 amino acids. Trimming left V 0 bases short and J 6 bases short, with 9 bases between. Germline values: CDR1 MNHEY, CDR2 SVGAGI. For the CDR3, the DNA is TGTGCCAGCAGTTACTCGCCATCAGCCAATGAGCAGTTCTTC. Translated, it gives CASSYSPSANEQFF.

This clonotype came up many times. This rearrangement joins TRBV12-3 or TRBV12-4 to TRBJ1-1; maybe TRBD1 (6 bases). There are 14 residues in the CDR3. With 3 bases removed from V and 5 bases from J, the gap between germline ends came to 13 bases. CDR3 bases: TGTGCCAGCAGTTTTCAGGCTCAGGGGACTGAAGCTTTCTTT. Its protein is CASSFQAQGTEAFF.

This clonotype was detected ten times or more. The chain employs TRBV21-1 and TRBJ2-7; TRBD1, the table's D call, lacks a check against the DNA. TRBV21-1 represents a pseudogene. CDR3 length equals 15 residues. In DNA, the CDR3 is TGTGCCAGCAGCACCCACCGGGACAGGGCCCGCGAGCAGTACTTC. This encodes CASSTHRDRAREQYF.

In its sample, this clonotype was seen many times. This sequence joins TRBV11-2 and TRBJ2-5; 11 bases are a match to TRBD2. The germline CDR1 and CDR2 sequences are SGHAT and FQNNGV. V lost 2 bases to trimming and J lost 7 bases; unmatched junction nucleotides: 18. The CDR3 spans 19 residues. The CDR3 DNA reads TGTGCCAGCAGCTTAAATAGCGAACTAGCGGGAGCTATGCCAGCGACCCAGTACTTC. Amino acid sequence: CASSLNSELAGAMPATQYF.

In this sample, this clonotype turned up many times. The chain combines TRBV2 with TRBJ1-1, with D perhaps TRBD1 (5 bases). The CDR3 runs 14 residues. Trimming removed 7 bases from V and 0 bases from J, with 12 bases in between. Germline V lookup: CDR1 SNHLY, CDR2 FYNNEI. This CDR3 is CASTRNRMNTEAFF. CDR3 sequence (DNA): TGTGCCAGCACACGTAACAGGATGAACACTGAAGCTTTCTTT.

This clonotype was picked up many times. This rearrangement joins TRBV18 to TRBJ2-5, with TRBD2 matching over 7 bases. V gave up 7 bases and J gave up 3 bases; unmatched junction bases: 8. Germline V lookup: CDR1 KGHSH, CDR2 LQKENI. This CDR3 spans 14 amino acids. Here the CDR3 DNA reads TGTGCCAGCTTGAGCTCGGGAGGAGAAGAGACCCAGTACTTC. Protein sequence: CASLSSGGEETQYF.

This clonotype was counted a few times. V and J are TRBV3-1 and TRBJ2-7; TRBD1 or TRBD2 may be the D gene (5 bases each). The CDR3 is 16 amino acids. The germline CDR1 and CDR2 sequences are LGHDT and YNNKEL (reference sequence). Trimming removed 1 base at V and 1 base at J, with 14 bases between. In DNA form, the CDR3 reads TGTGCCAGCAGCCAAGTGAGGGACGGCCTTTCCTACGAGCAGTACTTC. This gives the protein CASSQVRDGLSYEQYF.

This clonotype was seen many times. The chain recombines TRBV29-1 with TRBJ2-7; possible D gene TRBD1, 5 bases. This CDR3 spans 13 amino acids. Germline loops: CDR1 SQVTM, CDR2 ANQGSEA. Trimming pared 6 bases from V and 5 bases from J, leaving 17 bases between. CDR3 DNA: TGCAGCGTGAGAGGCCAGGGTCTGAACGAGCAGTACTTC. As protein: CSVRGQGLNEQYF.

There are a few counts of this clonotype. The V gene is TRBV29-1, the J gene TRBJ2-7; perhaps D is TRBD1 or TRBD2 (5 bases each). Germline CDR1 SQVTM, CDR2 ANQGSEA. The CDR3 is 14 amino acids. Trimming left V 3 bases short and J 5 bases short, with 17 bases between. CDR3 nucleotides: TGCAGCGTTGAGACCTATGGGCAGGGAGACGAGCAGTACTTC. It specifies CSVETYGQGDEQYF.

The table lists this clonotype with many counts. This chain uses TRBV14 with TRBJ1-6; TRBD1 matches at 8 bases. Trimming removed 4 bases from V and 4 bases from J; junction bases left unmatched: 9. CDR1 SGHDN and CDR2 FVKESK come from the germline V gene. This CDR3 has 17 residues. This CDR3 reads CASSPTGQGDYNSPLHF. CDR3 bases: TGTGCCAGCAGCCCGACTGGACAGGGCGATTATAATTCACCCCTCCACTTT.

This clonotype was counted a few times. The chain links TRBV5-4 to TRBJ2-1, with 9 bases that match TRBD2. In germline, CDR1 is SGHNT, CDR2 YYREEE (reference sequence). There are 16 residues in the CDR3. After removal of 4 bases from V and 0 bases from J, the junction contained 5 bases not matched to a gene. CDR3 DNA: TGTGCCAGCAGCGAAGGGACTAGCCTCTCCTACAATGAGCAGTTCTTC. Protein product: CASSEGTSLSYNEQFF.

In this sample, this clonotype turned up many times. This CDR3 is CASSLARDTDTQYF. CDR3 in DNA: TGTGCCAGCAGCTTAGCAAGAGACACAGATACGCAGTATTTT. The genes are TRBV7-2 and TRBJ2-3; no firm D call. The ends were cut back, 0 bases at V and 2 bases at J, with 6 bases in the middle. The CDR3 covers 14 residues. Germline loops: CDR1 SGHTA, CDR2 FQGNSA.

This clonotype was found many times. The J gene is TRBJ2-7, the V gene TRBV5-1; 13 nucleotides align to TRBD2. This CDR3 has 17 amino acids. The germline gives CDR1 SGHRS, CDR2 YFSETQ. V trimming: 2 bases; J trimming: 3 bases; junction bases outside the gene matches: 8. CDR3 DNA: TGCGCCAGCAGCTTCGCTTCCGGGACTAGCGGGATCTACGAGCAGTACTTC. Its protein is CASSFASGTSGIYEQYF.

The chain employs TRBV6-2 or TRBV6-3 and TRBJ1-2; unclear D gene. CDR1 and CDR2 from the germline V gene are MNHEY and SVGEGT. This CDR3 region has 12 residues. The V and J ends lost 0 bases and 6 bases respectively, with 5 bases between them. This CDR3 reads CASSYSPDGYTF. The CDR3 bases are TGTGCCAGCAGTTACTCGCCTGATGGCTACACCTTC.

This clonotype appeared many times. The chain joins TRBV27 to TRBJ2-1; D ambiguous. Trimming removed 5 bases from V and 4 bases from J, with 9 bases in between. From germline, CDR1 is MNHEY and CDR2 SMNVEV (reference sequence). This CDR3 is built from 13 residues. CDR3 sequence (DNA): TGTGCCAGCAGTCCCGCCGAATACAATGAGCAGTTCTTC. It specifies CASSPAEYNEQFF.

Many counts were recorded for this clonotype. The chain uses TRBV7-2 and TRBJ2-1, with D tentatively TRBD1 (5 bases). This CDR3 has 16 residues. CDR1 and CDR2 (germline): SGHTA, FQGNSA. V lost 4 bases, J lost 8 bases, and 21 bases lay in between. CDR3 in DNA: TGTGCCAGCAGCTCCCTTAGGGCAGGGTGGACCGATGAGCAGTTCTTC. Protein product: CASSSLRAGWTDEQFF.

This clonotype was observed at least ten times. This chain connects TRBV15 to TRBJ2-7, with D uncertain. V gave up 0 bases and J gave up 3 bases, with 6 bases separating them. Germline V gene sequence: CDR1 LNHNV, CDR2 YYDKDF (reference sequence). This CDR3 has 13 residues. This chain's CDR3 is CATSRDLGYEQYF. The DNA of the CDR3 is TGTGCCACCAGCAGAGATCTAGGCTACGAGCAGTACTTC. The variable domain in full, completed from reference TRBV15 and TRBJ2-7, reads DAMVIQNPRYQVTQFGKPVTLSCSQTLNHNVMYWYQQKSSQAPKLLFHYYDKDFNNEADTPDNFQSRRPNTSFCFLDIRSPGLGDTAMYLCATSRDLGYEQYFGPGTRLTVT.

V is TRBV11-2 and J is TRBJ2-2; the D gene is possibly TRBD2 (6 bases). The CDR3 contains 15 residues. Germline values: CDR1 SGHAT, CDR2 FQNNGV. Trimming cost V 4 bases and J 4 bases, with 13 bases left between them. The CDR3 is CASSSYTSSTGELFF. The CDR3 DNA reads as TGTGCCAGCAGCTCATATACTAGCTCCACCGGGGAGCTGTTTTTT.

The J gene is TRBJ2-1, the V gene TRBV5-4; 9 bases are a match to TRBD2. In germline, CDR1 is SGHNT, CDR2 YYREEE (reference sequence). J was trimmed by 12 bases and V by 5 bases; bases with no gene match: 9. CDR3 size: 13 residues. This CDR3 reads CASRLAGSLGQFF. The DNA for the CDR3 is TGTGCCAGCAGGCTAGCGGGAAGCCTTGGGCAGTTCTTC.

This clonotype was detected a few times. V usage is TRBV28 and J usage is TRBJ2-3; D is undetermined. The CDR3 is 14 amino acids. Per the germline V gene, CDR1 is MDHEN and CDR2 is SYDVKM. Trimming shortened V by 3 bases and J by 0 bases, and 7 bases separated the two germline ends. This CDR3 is CASSFVTSTDTQYF. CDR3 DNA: TGTGCCAGCAGTTTCGTAACTAGCACAGATACGCAGTATTTT.